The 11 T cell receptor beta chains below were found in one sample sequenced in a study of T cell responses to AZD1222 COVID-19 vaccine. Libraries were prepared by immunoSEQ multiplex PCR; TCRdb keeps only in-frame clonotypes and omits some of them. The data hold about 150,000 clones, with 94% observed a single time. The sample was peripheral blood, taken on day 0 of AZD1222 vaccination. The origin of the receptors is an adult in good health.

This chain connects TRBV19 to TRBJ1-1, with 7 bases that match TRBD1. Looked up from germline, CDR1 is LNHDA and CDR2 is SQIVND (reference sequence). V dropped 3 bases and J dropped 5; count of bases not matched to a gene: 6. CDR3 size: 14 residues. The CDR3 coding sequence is TGTGCCAGTAGTATCGACAGGGAAGGGACTGAAGCTTTCTTT. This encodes CASSIDREGTEAFF.

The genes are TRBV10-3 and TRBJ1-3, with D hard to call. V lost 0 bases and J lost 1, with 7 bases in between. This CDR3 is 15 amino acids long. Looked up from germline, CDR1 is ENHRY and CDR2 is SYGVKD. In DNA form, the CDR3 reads TGTGCCATCAGTGAGTCGAACAGTTCTGGAAACACCATATATTTT. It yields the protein CAISESNSSGNTIYF.

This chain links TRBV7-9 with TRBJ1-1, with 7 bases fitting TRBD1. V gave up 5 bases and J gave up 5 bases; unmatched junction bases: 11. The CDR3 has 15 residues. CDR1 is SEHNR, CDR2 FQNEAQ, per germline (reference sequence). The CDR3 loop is CASSHPERGQTEAFF. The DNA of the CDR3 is TGTGCCAGCAGCCACCCGGAGAGGGGGCAAACTGAAGCTTTCTTT.

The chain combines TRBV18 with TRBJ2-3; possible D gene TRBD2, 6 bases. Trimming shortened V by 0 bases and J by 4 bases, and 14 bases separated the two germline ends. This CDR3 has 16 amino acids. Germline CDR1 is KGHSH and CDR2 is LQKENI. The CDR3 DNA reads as TGTGCCAGCTCACCACCGGTCGGGGGAGGTTCAGATACGCAGTATTTT. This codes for CASSPPVGGGSDTQYF.

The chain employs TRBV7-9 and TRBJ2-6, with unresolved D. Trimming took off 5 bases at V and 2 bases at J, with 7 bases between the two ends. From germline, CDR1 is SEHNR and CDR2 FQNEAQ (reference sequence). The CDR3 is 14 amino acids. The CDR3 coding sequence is TGTGCCAGCAGCCAGACGCCTGGGGCCAACGTCCTGACTTTC. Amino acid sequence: CASSQTPGANVLTF.

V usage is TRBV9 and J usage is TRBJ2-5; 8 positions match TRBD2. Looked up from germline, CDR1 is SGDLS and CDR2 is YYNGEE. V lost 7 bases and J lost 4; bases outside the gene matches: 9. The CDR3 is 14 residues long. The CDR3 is CASGASGSRETQYF. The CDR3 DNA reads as TGTGCCAGCGGAGCCAGCGGGAGTAGAGAGACCCAGTACTTC.

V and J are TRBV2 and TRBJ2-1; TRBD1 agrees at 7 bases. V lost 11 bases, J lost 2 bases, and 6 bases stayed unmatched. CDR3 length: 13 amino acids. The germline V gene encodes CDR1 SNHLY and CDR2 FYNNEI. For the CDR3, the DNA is TGTGCCGGAACAGGGGCCCCCTACAATGAGCAGTTCTTC. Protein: CAGTGAPYNEQFF.

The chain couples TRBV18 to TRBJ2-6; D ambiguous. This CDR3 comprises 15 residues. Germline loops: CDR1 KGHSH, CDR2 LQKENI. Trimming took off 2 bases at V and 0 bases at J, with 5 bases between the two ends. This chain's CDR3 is CASSPTSSGANVLTF. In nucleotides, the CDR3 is TGTGCCAGCTCACCAACATCCTCTGGGGCCAACGTCCTGACTTTC.

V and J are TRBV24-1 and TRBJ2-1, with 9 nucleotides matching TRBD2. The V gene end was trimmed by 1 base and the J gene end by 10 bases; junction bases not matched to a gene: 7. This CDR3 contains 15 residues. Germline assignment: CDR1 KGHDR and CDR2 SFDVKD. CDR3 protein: CATSDFVAGVGEQFF. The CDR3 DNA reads TGTGCCACCAGTGATTTCGTAGCGGGAGTAGGCGAGCAGTTCTTC.

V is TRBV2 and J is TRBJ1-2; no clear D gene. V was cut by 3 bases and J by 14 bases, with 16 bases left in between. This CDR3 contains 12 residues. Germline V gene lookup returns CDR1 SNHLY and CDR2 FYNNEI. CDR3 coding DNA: TGTGCCAGCAGTGAGGGTCGGGCCAAGGGAACCTTC. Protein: CASSEGRAKGTF.

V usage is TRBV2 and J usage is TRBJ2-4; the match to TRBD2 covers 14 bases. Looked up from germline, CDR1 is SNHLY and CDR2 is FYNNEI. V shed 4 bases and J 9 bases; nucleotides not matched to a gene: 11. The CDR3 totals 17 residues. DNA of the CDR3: TGTGCCAGCAGTGCCAAGACTAGCGGGGGGGCCGTTATCATTCAGTACTTC. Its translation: CASSAKTSGGAVIIQYF.